The next 32 T cell receptor beta chains were all read from a single sample in a study of radiation and T cells in renal cell carcinoma. The method was immunoSEQ multiplex PCR; TCRdb's version includes in-frame clones alone and lacks a portion of them. The sample lists about 78,000 clones, about 89% occurring once. The time point denotes: blood 4 weeks post-SBRT, at nephrectomy. Indicated treatment: 15 Gy SBRT to primary tumor, nephrectomy 4 weeks later. Here the sequenced sample was blood, taken from a patient whose treatment included radiotherapy and nephrectomy. These receptors all come from a woman aged 70-85 years with renal cell carcinoma.

The chain carries TRBV30 and TRBJ2-3; TRBD1 matches at 9 bases. Trimming removed 2 bases from V and 1 base from J; junction bases left unmatched: 13. This CDR3 spans 18 amino acids. Germline-derived CDR1 and CDR2 are GTSNPN and SVGIG (reference sequence). CDR3 residues: CAWSFPTGTGLGTDTQYF. The CDR3 DNA follows: TGTGCCTGGAGTTTCCCAACCGGGACAGGGTTGGGCACAGATACGCAGTATTTT.

The V and J genes are TRBV28 and TRBJ2-7, with TRBD1 identical over 8 bases. V gave up 8 bases and J gave up 7 bases; unmatched junction bases: 10. The CDR3 is 13 amino acids. Germline-derived CDR1 and CDR2 are MDHEN and SYDVKM. CDR3 protein: CASGTGVIEEQYF. DNA of the CDR3: TGTGCCAGCGGGACAGGCGTAATTGAGGAGCAGTACTTC. Combining the CDR3 with reference TRBV28 and TRBJ2-7 gives the whole variable domain DVKVTQSSRYLVKRTGEKVFLECVQDMDHENMFWYRQDPGLGLRLIYFSYDVKMKEKGDIPEGYSVSREKKERFSLILESASTNQTSMYLCASGTGVIEEQYFGPGTRLTVT.

J is TRBJ1-2 and V is TRBV7-2, with D hard to call. There are 14 residues in the CDR3. Germline CDR1 and CDR2: SGHTA and FQGNSA. Deletions cut 5 bases from V and 2 bases from J, with 12 bases between. This chain's CDR3 is CASSVRQENYGYTF. CDR3 DNA: TGTGCCAGCAGCGTCAGGCAGGAGAACTATGGCTACACCTTC.

The J gene is TRBJ1-2, the V gene TRBV4-1; D is unresolved. This CDR3 comprises 16 residues. Germline-derived CDR1 and CDR2 are MGHRA and YSYEKL. V lost 0 bases and J lost 3, with 14 bases in between. The CDR3 nucleotides read TGCGCCAGCAGCCAAGAACCGGCTCTAATTCACTATGGCTACACCTTC. Translation: CASSQEPALIHYGYTF.

The genes are TRBV28 and TRBJ2-7; TRBD1 is a possible D gene (6 bases). This CDR3 contains 14 residues. V dropped 6 bases and J dropped 0 bases, with 12 bases sitting between them. Germline CDR1 and CDR2: MDHEN and SYDVKM. The CDR3 reads CASSHVTGSYEQYF. CDR3 nucleotides: TGTGCCAGCAGCCACGTGACAGGCTCCTACGAGCAGTACTTC.

This clone was picked up a small number of times. V usage is TRBV7-3 and J usage is TRBJ1-6; no clear D gene. CDR1 and CDR2 from the germline V gene are SGHTA and FQGTGA. V lost 3 bases, J lost 7 bases, and 7 bases lay in between. CDR3 length equals 13 residues. CDR3 sequence (DNA): TGTGCCAGCAGCTTCGACGGGAATTCACCCCTCCACTTT. Protein sequence: CASSFDGNSPLHF.

The CDR3 DNA reads as TGTGCCAGCAGTTTATTGGGCACGGATTCACCCCTCCACTTT. Protein product: CASSLLGTDSPLHF. The V call is TRBV28, the J call TRBJ1-6; D is unresolved. Germline loops: CDR1 MDHEN, CDR2 SYDVKM. V was clipped by 1 base and J by 8 bases, with 9 bases between them. CDR3 length: 14 amino acids.

This chain uses TRBV28 with TRBJ1-2, with a weak D call TRBD1 (6 bases). Germline V gene data show CDR1 as MDHEN and CDR2 as SYDVKM. The CDR3 extends over 12 amino acids. The V and J ends lost 3 bases and 8 bases respectively, with 10 bases between them. The CDR3: CASSFRGWGYTF. DNA for the CDR3: TGTGCCAGCAGTTTCAGGGGTTGGGGCTACACCTTC.

The CDR3 here is CAINSPGQGPGEQYF. For the CDR3, the DNA is TGTGCCATCAATTCACCGGGACAGGGGCCGGGAGAGCAGTACTTC. The chain recombines TRBV10-3 with TRBJ2-7; 10 nucleotides match TRBD1. V lost 7 bases, J lost 7 bases, and 13 bases stayed unmatched. Germline CDR1 and CDR2: ENHRY and SYGVKD. The CDR3 has 15 amino acids.

Only a few counts were recorded for this clone. The gene calls are TRBV16 and TRBJ2-2; D is possibly TRBD2 (5 bases). The V end was cut by 1 base, the J end by 4 bases, with 16 bases between. CDR1 and CDR2 from the germline V gene are KGHSY and FQNENV. The CDR3 has 17 residues. This CDR3 reads CASSQLAGSLGTGELFF. The CDR3, as DNA: TGTGCCAGCAGCCAATTGGCGGGCTCCCTTGGCACCGGGGAGCTGTTTTTT.

The rearrangement uses TRBV19 and TRBJ1-5, with unresolved D. Trimming removed 5 bases from V and 8 bases from J, with 10 bases in between. The germline CDR1 and CDR2 sequences are LNHDA and SQIVND (reference sequence). This CDR3 has 12 residues. The CDR3 DNA reads as TGTGCCAGTAGTCGCGGGGTTGAGCCCCAGCATTTT. This codes for CASSRGVEPQHF.

The chain carries TRBV19 and TRBJ2-4; 8 nucleotides agree with TRBD1. The CDR3 consists of 13 residues. The trim removed 8 bases at V and 7 bases at J, leaving 7 bases unmatched. From germline, CDR1 is LNHDA and CDR2 SQIVND (reference sequence). The DNA of the CDR3 is TGTGCCAGTTCTCCTCAGGGGGCCAACATTCAGTACTTC. Its protein product is CASSPQGANIQYF.

Here the CDR3 reads CAAAWWGTGELFF. The CDR3 DNA is TGTGCCGCAGCTTGGTGGGGAACCGGGGAGCTGTTTTTT. This rearrangement joins TRBV7-2 to TRBJ2-2; D unclear. This CDR3 has 13 amino acids. Germline V lookup: CDR1 SGHTA, CDR2 FQGNSA. V lost 11 bases, J lost 5 bases, and 15 bases lay in between.

This chain connects TRBV7-2 to TRBJ2-1; TRBD1 agrees at 8 bases. The ends lost 1 base at V and 8 bases at J; junction bases unmatched: 7. Germline CDR1 SGHTA, CDR2 FQGNSA. This CDR3 spans 15 amino acids. The CDR3 reads CASSLGDRTSDEQFF. CDR3 in DNA: TGTGCCAGCAGCTTAGGGGACAGGACAAGCGATGAGCAGTTCTTC.

This CDR3 is CASSYGQGNEKLFF. The CDR3 coding sequence is TGTGCCAGCAGTTACGGACAGGGGAATGAAAAACTGTTTTTT. V gene TRBV6-6 combines with J gene TRBJ1-4; 9 nucleotides align to TRBD1. The CDR3 is 14 residues long. CDR1 is MNHNY, CDR2 SVGAGI, per germline (reference sequence). J gave up 5 bases and V 2 bases, and 0 bases lay outside the gene matches.

The chain recombines TRBV28 with TRBJ2-3, with 10 bases fitting TRBD2. This CDR3 has 17 amino acids. Germline V gene lookup returns CDR1 MDHEN and CDR2 SYDVKM. V gave up 5 bases and J gave up 5 bases; unmatched junction bases: 13. The CDR3 DNA is TGTGCCAGCAGTCGCGAGGGGAGCGGGGGGGCCAAAGATACGCAGTATTTT. Amino acid sequence: CASSREGSGGAKDTQYF.

The chain combines TRBV7-9 with TRBJ1-1, with D maybe TRBD1 (5 bases). CDR3 length: 13 residues. V was cut by 3 bases and J by 4 bases, with 9 bases left in between. CDR1 is SEHNR and CDR2 is FQNEAQ in the germline V gene (reference sequence). CDR3: CASSFGRVTEAFF. Here the CDR3 DNA reads TGTGCCAGCAGCTTTGGCAGGGTCACTGAAGCTTTCTTT.

This clone has more than one count but fewer than ten. The gene calls are TRBV19 and TRBJ1-5; weak D call: TRBD1 (5 bases). The CDR3 totals 14 residues. Trimming removed 5 bases at V and 0 bases at J, with 8 bases between. CDR1 and CDR2 (germline): LNHDA, SQIVND (reference sequence). This CDR3 is CASSPQGSNQPQHF. Written as DNA, the CDR3 is TGTGCCAGTAGTCCGCAGGGTAGCAATCAGCCCCAGCATTTT.

V is TRBV29-1 and J is TRBJ1-2, with TRBD1 identical over 7 bases. Germline V gene lookup returns CDR1 SQVTM and CDR2 ANQGSEA. With 4 bases clipped from V and 6 bases from J, the junction kept 14 bases outside the gene matches. The CDR3 extends over 15 amino acids. CDR3 region: CSVARLQGSGDGYTF. The CDR3, as DNA: TGCAGCGTTGCCCGCCTACAGGGGTCGGGGGATGGCTACACCTTC.

The chain carries TRBV5-1 and TRBJ2-2; 8 bases agree with TRBD1. Looked up from germline, CDR1 is SGHRS and CDR2 is YFSETQ. V lost 6 bases, J lost 4 bases, and 11 bases stayed unmatched. CDR3 size: 16 residues. The CDR3 DNA reads as TGCGCCAGCAAGGGTGTTCAGGGGGCCCCCACCGGGGAGCTGTTTTTT. Protein product: CASKGVQGAPTGELFF.

The gene calls are TRBV7-2 and TRBJ2-1; no clear D gene. The CDR3 sequence is 16 residues long. Germline V CDR1 and CDR2: SGHTA, FQGNSA. With 1 base removed from V and 0 bases from J, the gap between germline ends came to 10 bases. The CDR3 protein is CASSLDGGSSYNEQFF. The CDR3 DNA reads as TGTGCCAGCAGCTTAGATGGTGGCAGCTCCTACAATGAGCAGTTCTTC.

The V call is TRBV7-9, the J call TRBJ2-2, with D hard to call. CDR1 and CDR2 from the germline V gene are SEHNR and FQNEAQ (reference sequence). Deletions cut 4 bases from V and 1 base from J, with 7 bases between. CDR3 length equals 14 residues. CDR3 in DNA: TGTGCCAGCAGCTCGGACCAGAACACCGGGGAGCTGTTTTTT. Its protein product is CASSSDQNTGELFF.

The chain carries TRBV29-1 and TRBJ2-4; D unresolved. The CDR3 consists of 13 residues. The germline gives CDR1 SQVTM, CDR2 ANQGSEA. V gave up 0 bases and J gave up 6 bases, with 9 bases separating them. The CDR3 loop is CSVEEKGINIQYF. The DNA for the CDR3 is TGCAGCGTTGAAGAAAAAGGGATAAACATTCAGTACTTC.

V is TRBV28 and J is TRBJ1-4; perhaps TRBD1 as D (6 bases). The germline CDR1 and CDR2 sequences are MDHEN and SYDVKM. V dropped 7 bases and J dropped 10 bases, with 22 bases sitting between them. The CDR3 has 15 residues. Here the CDR3 reads CASTVGGGVGVKLFF. CDR3 nucleotides: TGTGCCAGCACCGTCGGGGGCGGGGTAGGGGTAAAACTGTTTTTT.

The chain combines TRBV5-1 with TRBJ1-2; maybe TRBD1 (6 bases). The V end was cut by 2 bases, the J end by 2 bases, with 10 bases between. The CDR3 has 14 amino acids. Looked up from germline, CDR1 is SGHRS and CDR2 is YFSETQ. This CDR3 is CASSLPDRNYGYTF. The DNA of the CDR3 is TGCGCCAGCAGCTTACCCGACAGGAACTATGGCTACACCTTC.

This clone was detected once. This chain uses TRBV5-1 with TRBJ1-5; 7 bases are a match to TRBD1. V shed 5 bases and J 3 bases; nucleotides not matched to a gene: 5. From germline, CDR1 is SGHRS and CDR2 YFSETQ. The CDR3 runs to 14 residues. The CDR3 DNA reads as TGCGCCAGCAGACGGACAGGACCCAATCAGCCCCAGCATTTT. The encoded protein is CASRRTGPNQPQHF.

The chain recombines TRBV2 with TRBJ1-1, with D unclear. Germline CDR1 and CDR2: SNHLY and FYNNEI. CDR3 length: 12 amino acids. V was shortened by 3 bases and J by 4 bases, with 6 bases between the two germline ends. The CDR3: CASSDPGTEAFF. CDR3 sequence (DNA): TGTGCCAGCAGTGATCCTGGCACTGAAGCTTTCTTT.

The chain is built from TRBV30 and TRBJ2-7; D uncertain. The CDR3 has 12 amino acids. Trimming took off 0 bases at V and 3 bases at J, with 6 bases between the two ends. Per germline, CDR1 GTSNPN and CDR2 SVGIG (reference sequence). The CDR3 coding sequence is TGTGCCTGGAGTGTACAAGGCTACGAGCAGTACTTC. It is translated as CAWSVQGYEQYF. Complete variable domain (other parts from reference TRBV30 and TRBJ2-7): SQTIHQWPATLVQPVGSPLSLECTVEGTSNPNLYWYRQAAGRGLQLLFYSVGIGQISSEVPQNLSASRPQDRQFILSSKKLLLSDSGFYLCAWSVQGYEQYFGPGTRLTVT.

The V and J genes are TRBV4-2 and TRBJ1-6; no reliable D call. The CDR3 is made up of 15 amino acids. The germline V and J ends were trimmed by 0 bases and 8 bases, with 11 bases remaining between them. Germline assignment: CDR1 LGHNA and CDR2 YNFKEQ. The CDR3 DNA reads as TGTGCCAGCAGCCAAGAGTCAGCTTCATATTCACCCCTCCACTTT. Its translation: CASSQESASYSPLHF.

CDR3 amino acids: CASSTGTGVRSTQYF. CDR3 coding DNA: TGTGCCAGCAGTACCGGGACAGGTGTCAGGAGTACGCAGTATTTT. V usage is TRBV6-1 and J usage is TRBJ2-3; 8 nucleotides agree with TRBD1. The germline V gene has CDR1 MNHNS and CDR2 SASEGT. This CDR3 contains 15 residues. J lost 8 bases, V lost 5 bases, and 12 bases had no gene match.

This clone has only one observation. The rearrangement links TRBV6-1 to TRBJ1-2; 9 bases are a match to TRBD1. The CDR3 consists of 14 residues. V shed 7 bases, J shed 2 bases, and the junction held 5 bases outside the gene matches. CDR1 and CDR2 (germline): MNHNS, SASEGT. The CDR3 sequence: CASIGTGLNYGYTF. CDR3 DNA sequence: TGTGCCAGCATCGGGACAGGGTTGAACTATGGCTACACCTTC.

The genes are TRBV7-2 and TRBJ2-5; 11 bases line up with TRBD2. Germline CDR1 and CDR2: SGHTA and FQGNSA. V trimming: 5 bases; J trimming: 5 bases; junction bases outside the gene matches: 10. This CDR3 has 16 residues. CDR3 nucleotides: TGTGCCAGCAGCGTCCCCCCTAGCGGGGGGCGGGAGACCCAGTACTTC. Protein sequence: CASSVPPSGGRETQYF.